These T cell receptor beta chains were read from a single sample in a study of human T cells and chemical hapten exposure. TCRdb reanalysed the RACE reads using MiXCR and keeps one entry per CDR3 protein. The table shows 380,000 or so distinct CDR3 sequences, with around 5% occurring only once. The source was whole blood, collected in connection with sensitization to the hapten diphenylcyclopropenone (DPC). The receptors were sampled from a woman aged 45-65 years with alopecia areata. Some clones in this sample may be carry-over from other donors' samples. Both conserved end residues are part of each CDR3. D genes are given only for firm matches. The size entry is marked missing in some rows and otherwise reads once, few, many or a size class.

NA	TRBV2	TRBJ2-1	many	TGTGCCAGCGGTCGACAGGACAATGAGCAGTTCTTC	CASGRQDNEQFF
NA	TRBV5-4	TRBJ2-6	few	TGTGCCAGCAGAGGCTCCGTAAGCTCTGGGGCCAACGTCCTGACTTTC	CASRGSVSSGANVLTF
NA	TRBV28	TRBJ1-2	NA	TGTGCCGGCGGGGGGGGCCTTAACTATGGCTACACCTTC	CAGGGGLNYGYTF
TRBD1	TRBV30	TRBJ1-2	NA	TGTGCCTGGAGTGTAGGGACAGACTATGGCTACACCTTC	CAWSVGTDYGYTF
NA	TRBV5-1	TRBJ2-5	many	TGCGCCAGCAGCTTGGTGGGGTACCAAGAGACCCAGTACTTC	CASSLVGYQETQYF
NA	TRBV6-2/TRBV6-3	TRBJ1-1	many	TGTGCCAGCAGCCCCGTTGGGGGAGGAACTGAAGCTTTCTTT	CASSPVGGGTEAFF
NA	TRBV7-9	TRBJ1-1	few	TGTGCCAGCAGCTTAGCTCAAGAGACTGAAGCTTTCTTT	CASSLAQETEAFF
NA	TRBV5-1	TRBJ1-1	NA	TGCGCCAGCAGCTTTCAGGGCGGGGGCACTGAAGCTTTCTTT	CASSFQGGGTEAFF
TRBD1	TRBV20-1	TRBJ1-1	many	TGCAGTGCTAGCAGCCCAGGGGGCACTGAAGCTTTCTTT	CSASSPGGTEAFF
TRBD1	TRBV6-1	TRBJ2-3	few	TGTGCCAGCAGTGGGGACAGGGGTGCAGATACGCAGTATTTT	CASSGDRGADTQYF
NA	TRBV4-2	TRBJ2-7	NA	TGTGCCAGCAGCCAAGAGAGTTACGAGCAGTACTTC	CASSQESYEQYF
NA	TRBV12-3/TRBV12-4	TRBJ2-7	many	TGTGCCAGCAGTTGGGGGGATACCTACGAGCAGTACTTC	CASSWGDTYEQYF
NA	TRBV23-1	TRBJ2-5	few	TGCGCCAGCCTTACTCGAGGGGAAGAGACCCAGTACTTC	CASLTRGEETQYF
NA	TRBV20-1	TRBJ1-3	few	TGCAGTGCTAGATCGACAGTCTCAGGAAACACCATATATTTT	CSARSTVSGNTIYF
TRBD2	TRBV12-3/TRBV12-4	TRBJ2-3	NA	TGTGCCAGCAGCCACAAATTAGCGGGGGGGGTACATACGCAGTATTTT	CASSHKLAGGVHTQYF
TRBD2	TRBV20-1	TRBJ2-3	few	TGCAGTGCTAGGGAAGATAGCGGGGGGCCCCTGGGCACGCAGTATTTT	CSAREDSGGPLGTQYF
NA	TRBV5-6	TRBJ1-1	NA	TGTGCCAGCAGCTTTTTTGACAGGACCAACACTGAAGCTTTCTTT	CASSFFDRTNTEAFF
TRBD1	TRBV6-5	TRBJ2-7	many	TGTGCCAGCAGTTACGGGACAGGGGGGACGGAGCAGTACTTC	CASSYGTGGTEQYF
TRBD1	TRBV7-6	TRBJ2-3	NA	TGTGCCAGCAGCTCTCGGACAGGTCCTATCACAGATACGCAGTATTTT	CASSSRTGPITDTQYF
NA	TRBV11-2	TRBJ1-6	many	TGTGCCAGCAGCCCCGTCGGGACTGATTATAATTCACCCCTCCACTTT	CASSPVGTDYNSPLHF
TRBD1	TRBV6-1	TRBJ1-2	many	TGTGCCAGCAGTGAAGGACCCACAGGGGTTTTTGGCTACACCTTC	CASSEGPTGVFGYTF
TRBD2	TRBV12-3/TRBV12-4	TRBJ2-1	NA	TGTGCCAGCAGTTCTGGACTAGCGGGGTACAATGAGCAGCTCTTC	CASSSGLAGYNEQLF
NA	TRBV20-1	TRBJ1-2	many	TGCAGTGCTAGGCCCCCCCCAGACCCCTATGGCTACACCTTC	CSARPPPDPYGYTF
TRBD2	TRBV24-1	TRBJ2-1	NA	TGTGCCACCACCCTGGGGAGGGGCAATGAGCAGTTCTTC	CATTLGRGNEQFF
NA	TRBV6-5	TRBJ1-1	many	TGTGCCAGCAGTTACACCGACCCGAACACTGAAGCTTTCTTT	CASSYTDPNTEAFF
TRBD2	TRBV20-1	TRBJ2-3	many	TGCAGTGCCAAACCGGGACTAGGCACAGATACGCAGTATTTT	CSAKPGLGTDTQYF
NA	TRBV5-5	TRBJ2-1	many	TGTGCCAGCAGCTTGTGGGATAACAATGAGCAGTTCTTC	CASSLWDNNEQFF
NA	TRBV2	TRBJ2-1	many	TGTGCCAGCAGTGATCCCGGGGGCCGGGACAATTACAATGAGCAGTTCTTC	CASSDPGGRDNYNEQFF
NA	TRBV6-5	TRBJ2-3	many	TGTGCCAGCAGTTCCGGTGATACGCAGTATTTT	CASSSGDTQYF
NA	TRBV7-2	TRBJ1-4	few	TGTGCCAGCAAACCAGGGAGGGGTGAAAAACTGTTTTTT	CASKPGRGEKLFF
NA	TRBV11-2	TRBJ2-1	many	TGTGCCAGCAGCTTAAGCGGGTTTGACAATGAGCAGTTCTTC	CASSLSGFDNEQFF
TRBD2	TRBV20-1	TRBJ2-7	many	TGCAGTGCTAGAGCTCCGGGACTAGCAACCACCGAGCAGTACTTC	CSARAPGLATTEQYF
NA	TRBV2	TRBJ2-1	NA	TGTGCCAGCAGCGCCACGTTACAGGTAGATGAGCAGTTCTTC	CASSATLQVDEQFF
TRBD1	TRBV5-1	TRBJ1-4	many	TGCGCCAGCAGTTCCGGGACAGGGTTTGAAAAACTGTTTTTT	CASSSGTGFEKLFF
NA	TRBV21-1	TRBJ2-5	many	TGTGCCAGCAGCAAATGGAAGGGACTGGAGGACGGCGAGACCCAGTACTTC	CASSKWKGLEDGETQYF
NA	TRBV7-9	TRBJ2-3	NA	TGTGCCAGCAGCGAAGATACGCAGTATTTT	CASSEDTQYF
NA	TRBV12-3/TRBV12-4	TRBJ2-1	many	TGTGCCAGCAGCAGGGACCGAACCCCCCGTGATGAGCAGTTCTTC	CASSRDRTPRDEQFF
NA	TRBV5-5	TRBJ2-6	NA	TGTGCCAGCAGTTTTCCAGGGTCTGGGGCCAACGTCCTGACTTTC	CASSFPGSGANVLTF
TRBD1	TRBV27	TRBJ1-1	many	TGTGCCAGCAGTTTATTTCTCGGGACAGGGGAAGAAGCTTTCTTT	CASSLFLGTGEEAFF
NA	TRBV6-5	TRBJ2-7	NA	TGTGCCAGCACTTCGGACAGCTCCTACGAGCAGTACTTC	CASTSDSSYEQYF
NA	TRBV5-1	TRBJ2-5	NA	TGCGCCAGCAGCTTGGGGTCGGGACACCAAGAGACCCAGTACTTC	CASSLGSGHQETQYF
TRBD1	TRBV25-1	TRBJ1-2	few	TGTGCCAGCAGTGGGACAGGGAAAACAGGCTATGGCTACACCTTC	CASSGTGKTGYGYTF
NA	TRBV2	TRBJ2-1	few	TGTGCCAGCAGTGATGCAGATGAGCAGTTCTTC	CASSDADEQFF
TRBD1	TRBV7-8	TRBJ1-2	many	TGTGCCAGCACCCGGGGGACAGGGGGTGGCTACACCTTC	CASTRGTGGGYTF
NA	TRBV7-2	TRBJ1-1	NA	TGTGCCAGCAGCTTAACTGGGGGCCCTGAAGCTTTCTTT	CASSLTGGPEAFF
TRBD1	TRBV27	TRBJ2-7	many	TGTGCCAGCAGACTGACAGGGGCCTACGAGCAGTACTTC	CASRLTGAYEQYF
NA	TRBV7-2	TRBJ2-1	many	TGTGCCAGCAGCACGACTAGTTTTGAGCAGTTCTTC	CASSTTSFEQFF
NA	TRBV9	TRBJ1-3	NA	TGTGCCAGCAGCTTCCAGGGGAACTCTGGAAACACCATATATTTT	CASSFQGNSGNTIYF
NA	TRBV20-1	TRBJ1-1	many	TGCAGTGCTAGAGGGGTCGGCGGAAACACTGAAGCTTTCTTT	CSARGVGGNTEAFF
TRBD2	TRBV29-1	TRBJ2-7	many	TGCAGCGTTGGTAGTTCAGTAGCGGGGGGCGAGCAGTACTTC	CSVGSSVAGGEQYF
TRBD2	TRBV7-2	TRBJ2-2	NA	TGTGCCAGCAGCTTAAATGGACTAGCAGCAGACACCGGGGAGCTGTTTTTT	CASSLNGLAADTGELFF